This T cell receptor beta chain comes out of a study of technical replicates of blood from several donors. Measured with immunoSEQ multiplex PCR; TCRdb has only the in-frame clones, and not every one. The sample consists of tens of thousands of clones, approximately 94% of them appearing once. Germline V lookup: CDR1 SGHNT, CDR2 YENEEA. This CDR3 region has 13 residues. Of note for this clone: A junction end diverges from the germline sequence, so it may reflect a read error.

The sequence came from a human donor in good health. Input material: T cells isolated from PBMCs. J is TRBJ2-5 and V is TRBV11-3; TRBD1 agrees at 7 bases. For the CDR3, the DNA is TGTGCCGGCAGAGAGGGGGCGGAGGAGACCCAGTACTTC. Residues: CAGREGAEETQYF.